This T cell receptor (beta chain) is drawn from a study of T cells in Graves' hyperthyroidism and ophthalmopathy. Study-level findings and limits: Separating ophthalmopathy from stable hyperthyroidism was achieved by a 13 V-J model. In blood, most of the thyroid clonotypes expanded above 0.001 were also present.

Trimming cost V 0 bases and J 5 bases, with 11 bases left between them. The CDR3 loop spans 15 amino acids. CDR1 is SGHVS and CDR2 is FQNEAQ in the germline V gene. This clonotype occurred many times. Its antigen is currently unknown. Amplification of TCR beta CDR3 regions used RNA as the template. A set of HTBI primers served as the primers for a first-round RT-PCR of the TCR CDR3. TCRdb used MiXCR to reprocess the multiplex PCR reads, holding one entry per CDR3 protein. Of a few hundred thousand distinct CDR3 sequences listed, about 46% are singletons. The clonotype comes from an adult woman with Graves' disease, either hyperthyroidism or ophthalmopathy (not recorded which). The sequencing input was peripheral blood or thyroid tissue (not recorded which). The V and J genes are TRBV7-8 and TRBJ1-5; D is undetermined. CDR3 nucleotide sequence: TGTGCCAGCAGCTTAGCTCCCAGTGAACATCAGCCCCAGCATTTT. Translated: CASSLAPSEHQPQHF.